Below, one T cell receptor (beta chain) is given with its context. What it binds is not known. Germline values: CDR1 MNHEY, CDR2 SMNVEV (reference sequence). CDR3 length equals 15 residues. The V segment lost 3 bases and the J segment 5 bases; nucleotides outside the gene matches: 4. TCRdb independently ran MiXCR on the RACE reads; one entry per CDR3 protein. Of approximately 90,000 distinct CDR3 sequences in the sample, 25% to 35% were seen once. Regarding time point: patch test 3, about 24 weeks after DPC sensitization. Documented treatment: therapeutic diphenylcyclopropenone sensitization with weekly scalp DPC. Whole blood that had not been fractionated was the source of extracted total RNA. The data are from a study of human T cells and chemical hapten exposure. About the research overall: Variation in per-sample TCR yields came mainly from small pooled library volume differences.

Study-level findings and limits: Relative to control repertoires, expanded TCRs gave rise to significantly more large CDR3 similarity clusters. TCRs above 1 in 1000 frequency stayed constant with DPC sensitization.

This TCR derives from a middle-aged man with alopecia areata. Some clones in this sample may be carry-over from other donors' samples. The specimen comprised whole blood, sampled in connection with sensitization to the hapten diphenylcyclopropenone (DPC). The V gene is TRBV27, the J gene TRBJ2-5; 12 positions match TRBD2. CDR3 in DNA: TGTGCCAGCAGTTTTGGACTAGCGGGAATGGAGACCCAGTACTTC. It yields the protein CASSFGLAGMETQYF.